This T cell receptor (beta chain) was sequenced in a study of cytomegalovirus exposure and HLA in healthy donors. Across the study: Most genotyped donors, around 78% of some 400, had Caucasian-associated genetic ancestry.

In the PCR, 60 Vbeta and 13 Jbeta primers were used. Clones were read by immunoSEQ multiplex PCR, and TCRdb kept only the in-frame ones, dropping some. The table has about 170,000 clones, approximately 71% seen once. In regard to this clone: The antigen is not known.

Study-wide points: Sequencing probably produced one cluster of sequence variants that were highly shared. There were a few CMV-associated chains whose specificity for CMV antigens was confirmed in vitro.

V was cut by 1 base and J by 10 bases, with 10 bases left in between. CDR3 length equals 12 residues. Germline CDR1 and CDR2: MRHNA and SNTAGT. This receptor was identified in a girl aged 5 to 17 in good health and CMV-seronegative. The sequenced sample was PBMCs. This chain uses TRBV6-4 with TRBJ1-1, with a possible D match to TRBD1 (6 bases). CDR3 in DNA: TGTGCCAGCAGTGACTGGGGGGGGGCAGCTTTCTTT. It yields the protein CASSDWGGAAFF.